Presented here are 13 T cell receptor beta chains from one specimen sequenced in a study of T cell responses to AZD1222 COVID-19 vaccine. The protocol was immunoSEQ multiplex PCR, while the TCRdb copy is restricted to in-frame clones and leaves out a portion. Found here are about 150,000 clones, approximately 90% of them singletons; the top ten hold 1.3% to 1.5%. Specimen: peripheral blood, collected on day 0 of AZD1222 vaccination. These TCRs come from an adult in good health.

The gene calls are TRBV30 and TRBJ1-1, with no clear D. Trimming pared 1 base from V and 6 bases from J, leaving 6 bases between. The germline V gene has CDR1 GTSNPN and CDR2 SVGIG (reference sequence). The CDR3 spans 11 residues. The CDR3 reads CAWSARAEAFF. For the CDR3, the DNA is TGTGCCTGGAGTGCTCGGGCTGAAGCTTTCTTT.

The chain is built from TRBV12-2 and TRBJ2-3; TRBD2, the table's D call, was not compared with the DNA. TRBV12-2 is labeled a pseudogene. The CDR3 has 19 residues. The CDR3 loop reads CASRPRECRGSRGTDTQYF. CDR3 coding DNA: TGTGCAAGTCGCCCTAGAGAATGCCGGGGATCTAGGGGCACAGATACGCAGTATTTT.

This chain connects TRBV7-8 to TRBJ1-5; D remains unclear. This CDR3 spans 15 amino acids. V was cut by 1 base and J by 1 base, with 8 bases left in between. Germline CDR1 reads SGHVS; CDR2 reads FQNEAQ. For the CDR3, the DNA is TGTGCCAGCAGCTTAGAGGTTCCAAGCAATCAGCCCCAGCATTTT. This codes for CASSLEVPSNQPQHF.

The CDR3 is CASQIGDARSYEQYF. DNA for the CDR3: TGTGCCAGCCAAATTGGGGACGCCCGCTCCTACGAGCAGTACTTC. The V gene is TRBV10-3, the J gene TRBJ2-7; D possibly uses TRBD1 or TRBD2 (5 bases each). This CDR3 spans 15 amino acids. The V end lost 10 bases, the J end lost 0 bases, and 19 bases lay between the germline ends. The V gene's germline CDR1 is ENHRY and CDR2 SYGVKD.

V usage is TRBV15 and J usage is TRBJ2-7, with a weak D call TRBD1 (6 bases). The V gene lost 5 bases and the J gene lost 4 bases, with 27 bases spanning the gap. Germline assignment: CDR1 LNHNV and CDR2 YYDKDF (reference sequence). The CDR3 has 18 residues. CDR3 DNA: TGTGCCACCAGCGGCAAAGTAACAGGGACCCGGGCGGCGTACGAGCAGTACTTC. Protein: CATSGKVTGTRAAYEQYF.

Here the CDR3 DNA reads TGCAGCGTTCTTAGGACAGGCTCCTACGAGCAGTACTTC. Protein product: CSVLRTGSYEQYF. This chain joins TRBV29-1 and TRBJ2-7, with 7 bases that match TRBD1. Germline assignment: CDR1 SQVTM and CDR2 ANQGSEA. This CDR3 contains 13 residues. V was pared by 5 bases and J by 0 bases, with 4 bases of the junction left unmatched.

The rearrangement uses TRBV30 and TRBJ2-7, with D tentatively TRBD2 (5 bases). Deletions cut 2 bases from V and 6 bases from J, with 14 bases between. Germline lookup yields CDR1 GTSNPN and CDR2 SVGIG (reference sequence). The length of the CDR3 is 13 residues. CDR3 region: CAWSPGGPSEQYF. In DNA, the CDR3 is TGTGCCTGGAGTCCCGGCGGGCCTAGCGAGCAGTACTTC.

The V and J genes are TRBV9 and TRBJ1-2, with a tentative D call TRBD1 (5 bases). CDR3 size: 16 residues. Germline CDR1 reads SGDLS; CDR2 reads YYNGEE. Trimming stripped 0 bases from V and 3 bases from J, with 15 bases between. The DNA for the CDR3 is TGTGCCAGCAGCGTAGCTCCGGGCAGGGCCCACTATGGCTACACCTTC. It codes for CASSVAPGRAHYGYTF.

The rearrangement uses TRBV12-5 and TRBJ2-2; D unclear. The germline gives CDR1 LGHNT, CDR2 FRNRAP. CDR3 length: 14 amino acids. V lost 1 base, J lost 3 bases, and 6 bases lay in between. CDR3 amino acids: CASGLGHYTGELFF. The CDR3 coding sequence is TGTGCTAGTGGTTTGGGTCATTACACCGGGGAGCTGTTTTTT.

The rearrangement uses TRBV19 and TRBJ1-2, with 9 bases lining up with TRBD1. From germline, CDR1 is LNHDA and CDR2 SQIVND (reference sequence). V shed 5 bases and J 4 bases; nucleotides not matched to a gene: 2. The CDR3 is 13 residues long. The CDR3 region is CASSAGQGYGYTF. DNA for the CDR3: TGTGCCAGTAGTGCGGGACAGGGCTATGGCTACACCTTC.

The J gene is TRBJ2-5, the V gene TRBV19, with no clear D. Germline CDR1 LNHDA, CDR2 SQIVND (reference sequence). The CDR3 runs to 16 residues. V was cut by 6 bases and J by 5 bases, with 22 bases left in between. The CDR3, as DNA: TGTGCCAGTAGAGGTTCACGACTTATAGGTGGGGAGACCCAGTACTTC. Encoded protein: CASRGSRLIGGETQYF.

The CDR3 DNA reads as TGTGCCAGCAGCTTTCCGGGGGAGGGACTAGCGGGAGGAACTGAGCAGTTCTTC. This encodes CASSFPGEGLAGGTEQFF. This sequence joins TRBV7-6 and TRBJ2-1; 15 bases are shared with TRBD2. This CDR3 has 18 amino acids. V shed 3 bases and J 9 bases; nucleotides not matched to a gene: 12. The V gene's germline CDR1 is SGHVS and CDR2 FNYEAQ.

The sample holds one count of this clone. The J gene is TRBJ2-3, the V gene TRBV28; TRBD2 is a possible D gene (6 bases). CDR3 length equals 13 residues. From germline, CDR1 is MDHEN and CDR2 SYDVKM. Deletions cut 5 bases from V and 2 bases from J, with 8 bases between. The CDR3 region has the DNA TGTGCCAGCAGTGGGACTGCCACAGATACGCAGTATTTT. It codes for CASSGTATDTQYF.